The 32 T cell receptor beta chains given below trace back to one sample, sequenced in a study of blood T cell repertoires in COVID-19. Method: immunoSEQ multiplex PCR; TCRdb's copy keeps in-frame clones and lacks some. The table includes fewer than 95,000 clones, roughly 90% detected once. Sequencing was done on a sample of peripheral blood. These receptors originate from a woman of 80 years or more with acute or convalescent COVID-19.

CDR3 coding DNA: TGTGCCAGTAGTATGAACGGACTAAAATCAAACATTCAGTACTTC. Translation: CASSMNGLKSNIQYF. The V call is TRBV19, the J call TRBJ2-4, with D tentatively TRBD2 (6 bases). Germline V gene sequence: CDR1 LNHDA, CDR2 SQIVND (reference sequence). The V and J ends lost 3 bases and 6 bases respectively, with 15 bases between them. CDR3 length: 15 residues.

This clone has more than one count but fewer than ten. This chain uses TRBV2 with TRBJ2-1, with D perhaps matching TRBD1 (6 bases). Trimming removed 3 bases from V and 12 bases from J, with 12 bases in between. This CDR3 region has 12 residues. Germline CDR1 SNHLY, CDR2 FYNNEI. CDR3 sequence (DNA): TGTGCCAGCAGTGACGTGGGCAGGGGGCAGTTCTTC. Its protein is CASSDVGRGQFF. The variable domain in full, with the rest retrieved from reference TRBV2 and TRBJ2-1, is EPEVTQTPSHQVTQMGQEVILRCVPISNHLYFYWYRQILGQKVEFLVSFYNNEISEKSEIFDDQFSVERPDGSNFTLKIRSTKLEDSAMYFCASSDVGRGQFFGPGTRLTVL.

The gene calls are TRBV2 and TRBJ1-2; D gene uncertain. CDR3 length: 13 amino acids. V lost 4 bases and J 4 bases, leaving 10 bases between the germline ends. Germline V gene data show CDR1 as SNHLY and CDR2 as FYNNEI. The CDR3 region is CASSGRGTYGYTF. The DNA of the CDR3 is TGTGCCAGCAGTGGTCGGGGAACCTATGGCTACACCTTC.

CDR3: CASSSQGTPNSPLHF. The CDR3 nucleotides read TGTGCCAGCAGCTCTCAGGGGACGCCAAATTCACCCCTCCACTTT. The chain has TRBV7-2 and TRBJ1-6; tentatively, D is TRBD1 (6 bases). CDR3 size: 15 residues. Germline CDR1 SGHTA, CDR2 FQGNSA. The V end lost 4 bases, the J end lost 7 bases, and 14 bases lay between the germline ends.

The rearrangement joins TRBV5-4 to TRBJ2-5; 12 positions agree with TRBD2. CDR3 length: 15 amino acids. The germline V gene has CDR1 SGHNT and CDR2 YYREEE (reference sequence). After removal of 1 base from V and 7 bases from J, the junction contained 5 bases not matched to a gene. Here the CDR3 reads CASSLRSSGGGTQYF. For the CDR3, the DNA is TGTGCCAGCAGCTTGCGGTCTAGCGGGGGGGGGACCCAGTACTTC.

CDR3 protein: CASSFRQGAVGNTIYF. The DNA of the CDR3 is TGTGCCAGCAGCTTCAGACAGGGGGCCGTCGGAAACACCATATATTTT. The chain couples TRBV11-1 to TRBJ1-3; 10 nucleotides agree with TRBD1. The CDR3 runs 16 residues. The germline V gene encodes CDR1 SGHAT and CDR2 FQDESV (reference sequence). V was pared by 3 bases and J by 4 bases, with 6 bases of the junction left unmatched.

This clone has just a few counts. The chain is built from TRBV28 and TRBJ1-5, with a tentative D call TRBD1 (5 bases). The germline V gene has CDR1 MDHEN and CDR2 SYDVKM. V dropped 0 bases and J dropped 4 bases, with 10 bases sitting between them. This CDR3 has 15 residues. The CDR3 loop reads CASSLWVGVNQPQHF. The CDR3 nucleotides read TGTGCCAGCAGTTTATGGGTAGGGGTTAATCAGCCCCAGCATTTT.

V and J are TRBV12-3 or TRBV12-4 and TRBJ1-5; D is uncertain. V shed 7 bases and J shed 7 bases, with 11 bases lying between them. This CDR3 has 12 amino acids. CDR3 DNA sequence: TGTGCCAGCACTTTTCCGGGACAGCCCCAGCATTTT. As protein: CASTFPGQPQHF.

The chain uses TRBV25-1 and TRBJ2-3; D call uncertain. With 5 bases removed from V and 4 bases from J, the gap between germline ends came to 7 bases. This CDR3 has 12 residues. Per germline, CDR1 MGHDK and CDR2 SYGVNS. The chain's CDR3 is CASSNLADTQYF. The CDR3 region has the DNA TGTGCCAGCAGTAACTTGGCAGATACGCAGTATTTT.

This chain connects TRBV5-1 to TRBJ2-7; no clear D gene. CDR3 length equals 15 residues. CDR1 is SGHRS and CDR2 is YFSETQ in the germline V gene. Trimming cost V 3 bases and J 2 bases, with 15 bases left between them. The CDR3 region is CASSWRVGGTYEQYF. The CDR3 DNA follows: TGCGCCAGCAGCTGGAGAGTAGGCGGAACCTACGAGCAGTACTTC.

The rearrangement links TRBV29-1 to TRBJ1-1, with D tentatively TRBD1 (5 bases). Per germline, CDR1 SQVTM and CDR2 ANQGSEA. Trimming left V 5 bases short and J 0 bases short, with 16 bases between. The CDR3 has 15 residues. The CDR3, as DNA: TGCAGCGTTCCTAAGGGAGGGGCCATGAACACTGAAGCTTTCTTT. This translates into CSVPKGGAMNTEAFF.

V is TRBV5-4 and J is TRBJ1-1; TRBD1 matches 8 bases. The CDR3 consists of 15 residues. The junction had 8 bases not matched to a gene; V was cut back by 3 bases and J by 4 bases. From germline, CDR1 is SGHNT and CDR2 YYREEE (reference sequence). The CDR3 loop is CASSSKVTGVTEAFF. The CDR3 nucleotides are TGTGCCAGCAGCTCCAAGGTGACAGGGGTCACTGAAGCTTTCTTT.

For this clone: A junction end diverges from the germline sequence, so it may reflect a read error. The chain is built from TRBV28 and TRBJ2-7; 9 bases fit TRBD2. The CDR3 extends over 13 amino acids. CDR1 MDHEN and CDR2 SYDVKM come from the germline V gene. The CDR3 nucleotides read TGTGCCAGCAGTTTACGCGCTCCGGGACTAGCTCACTTC. It yields the protein CASSLRAPGLAHF.

The chain employs TRBV11-1 and TRBJ2-5; TRBD1 aligns across 7 bases. Germline V gene lookup returns CDR1 SGHAT and CDR2 FQDESV (reference sequence). J lost 5 bases, V lost 4 bases, and 1 base had no gene match. This CDR3 is built from 12 residues. The CDR3 region is CASSSRGETQYF. CDR3 in DNA: TGTGCCAGCAGCTCCAGGGGGGAGACCCAGTACTTC.

This clone occurred a few times. J is TRBJ1-5 and V is TRBV18; the match to TRBD1 covers 9 bases. Germline-derived CDR1 and CDR2 are KGHSH and LQKENI. Trimming removed 6 bases from V and 13 bases from J; junction bases left unmatched: 7. The CDR3 is 12 residues long. The DNA of the CDR3 is TGTGCCAGCTCGTCCGGGACAGGGACACAGCATTTT. Residues: CASSSGTGTQHF.

The chain couples TRBV6-2 or TRBV6-3 to TRBJ2-2; 12 nucleotides match TRBD2. This CDR3 region has 17 residues. J was trimmed by 6 bases and V by 4 bases; bases with no gene match: 9. CDR1 and CDR2 (germline): MNHEY, SVGEGT. The CDR3 spells CASSFYASGGAPGELFF. Here the CDR3 DNA reads TGTGCCAGCAGTTTCTACGCTAGCGGGGGGGCTCCCGGGGAGCTGTTTTTT.

The chain combines TRBV6-6 with TRBJ2-7; 11 nucleotides align to TRBD2. Per germline, CDR1 MNHNY and CDR2 SVGAGI (reference sequence). The J segment lost 2 bases and the V segment lost 4 bases, leaving 7 bases of the junction unmatched. This CDR3 region has 16 residues. The CDR3 DNA reads as TGTGCCAGCAGTTTCCTGACTAGCGGGGTAGCCTACGAGCAGTACTTC. Amino acids: CASSFLTSGVAYEQYF.

The genes are TRBV5-4 and TRBJ2-5; 8 bases fit TRBD2. The germline V gene has CDR1 SGHNT and CDR2 YYREEE (reference sequence). The ends lost 0 bases at V and 5 bases at J; junction bases unmatched: 3. The CDR3 runs to 14 residues. This chain's CDR3 is CASSLEREWETQYF. Here the CDR3 DNA reads TGTGCCAGCAGCTTGGAGCGGGAGTGGGAGACCCAGTACTTC. Filled out from reference TRBV5-4 and TRBJ2-5, the complete variable domain reads ETGVTQSPTHLIKTRGQQVTLRCSSQSGHNTVSWYQQALGQGPQFIFQYYREEENGRGNFPPRFSGLQFPNYSSELNVNALELDDSALYLCASSLEREWETQYFGPGTRLLVL.

The V and J genes are TRBV7-9 and TRBJ2-1, with 16 bases that match TRBD2. From germline, CDR1 is SEHNR and CDR2 FQNEAQ (reference sequence). The CDR3 contains 18 residues. V shed 3 bases and J 6 bases; nucleotides not matched to a gene: 8. CDR3 amino acids: CASSFRLGTSGRANEQFF. The CDR3 DNA reads as TGTGCCAGCAGCTTTCGCCTAGGGACTAGCGGGAGGGCCAATGAGCAGTTCTTC.

This chain connects TRBV2 to TRBJ2-5; 12 positions agree with TRBD2. Germline V CDR1 and CDR2: SNHLY, FYNNEI. Trimming at V came to 5 bases and at J to 9 bases, leaving 10 bases not matched to a gene. CDR3 size: 15 residues. CDR3 sequence (DNA): TGTGCCAGCAGTACGACTAGCGGGGGATCCTTGGCCCAGTACTTC. Its translation is CASSTTSGGSLAQYF.

The rearrangement uses TRBV28 and TRBJ1-2, with unresolved D. Per the germline V gene, CDR1 is MDHEN and CDR2 is SYDVKM. The CDR3 has 14 amino acids. V was clipped by 3 bases and J by 5 bases, with 13 bases between them. In DNA form, the CDR3 reads TGTGCCAGCAGTTTGTCCCGGACGGGGTATGGCTACACCTTC. This encodes CASSLSRTGYGYTF.

The chain has TRBV5-1 and TRBJ2-7; D perhaps matches TRBD2 (5 bases). Per the germline V gene, CDR1 is SGHRS and CDR2 is YFSETQ. This CDR3 is 15 amino acids long. V lost 5 bases and J lost 0, with 15 bases in between. CDR3 residues: CASRNGGGSSYEQYF. DNA of the CDR3: TGCGCCAGCAGAAACGGAGGCGGCTCCTCCTACGAGCAGTACTTC.

The chain joins TRBV5-1 to TRBJ2-1, with a weak D call TRBD2 (5 bases). The CDR3 has 13 amino acids. The germline gives CDR1 SGHRS, CDR2 YFSETQ. V lost 0 bases to trimming and J lost 10 bases, with 11 bases between them. The CDR3 here is CASSLELREEQFF. The DNA for the CDR3 is TGCGCCAGCAGCTTGGAACTCCGGGAAGAGCAGTTCTTC. Variable domain in full (rest from reference TRBV5-1 and TRBJ2-1): KAGVTQTPRYLIKTRGQQVTLSCSPISGHRSVSWYQQTPGQGLQFLFEYFSETQRNKGNFPGRFSGRQFSNSRSEMNVSTLELGDSALYLCASSLELREEQFFGPGTRLTVL.

V and J are TRBV5-1 and TRBJ2-2, with D possibly being TRBD2 (5 bases). This CDR3 region has 16 residues. The V gene lost 1 base and the J gene lost 1 base, with 11 bases spanning the gap. Germline CDR1 and CDR2: SGHRS and YFSETQ. The CDR3 DNA reads as TGCGCCAGCAGCTTGTCGCCCGGGGTGAACACCGGGGAGCTGTTTTTT. Protein: CASSLSPGVNTGELFF.

CDR3 in amino acids: CASSLDRLNSPLHF. In nucleotides, the CDR3 is TGTGCCAGCAGCTTGGACAGACTAAATTCACCCCTCCACTTT. This chain uses TRBV7-2 with TRBJ1-6, with D maybe TRBD1 (6 bases). The germline V and J ends were trimmed by 3 bases and 7 bases, with 10 bases remaining between them. The CDR3 covers 14 residues. CDR1 and CDR2 (germline): SGHTA, FQGNSA.

V gene TRBV4-3 combines with J gene TRBJ2-2; the D is unclear. Trimming took 2 bases from V and 0 from J, leaving 4 bases between them. Germline CDR1 is LGHNA and CDR2 is YSLEER. The CDR3 is 14 amino acids. The CDR3 loop is CASSQTSNTGELFF. The CDR3 DNA reads as TGCGCCAGCAGCCAAACATCGAACACCGGGGAGCTGTTTTTT.

The rearrangement links TRBV28 to TRBJ1-5; possibly TRBD1 for D (6 bases). Germline CDR1 MDHEN, CDR2 SYDVKM. V lost 2 bases and J 1 base, leaving 18 bases between the germline ends. CDR3 length: 18 amino acids. This CDR3 is CASSLGGGGGGSNQPQHF. CDR3 in DNA: TGTGCCAGCAGTTTAGGGGGCGGGGGCGGAGGGAGCAATCAGCCCCAGCATTTT.

The chain carries TRBV10-3 and TRBJ2-2; the match to TRBD1 covers 10 bases. Trimming cost V 9 bases and J 4 bases; bases outside gene matches: 5. This CDR3 comprises 14 residues. Germline CDR1 reads ENHRY; CDR2 reads SYGVKD. The CDR3 region has the DNA TGTGCCATAGGGGGGGACAGGGGCACCGGGGAGCTGTTTTTT. This translates into CAIGGDRGTGELFF.

The chain is built from TRBV19 and TRBJ1-2; unclear D gene. The CDR3 sequence is 13 residues long. CDR1 and CDR2 (germline): LNHDA, SQIVND (reference sequence). Trimming took off 10 bases at V and 4 bases at J, with 16 bases between the two ends. CDR3 nucleotide sequence: TGTGCCACCTCCCCGATCGGGATCTATGGCTACACCTTC. It is translated as CATSPIGIYGYTF.

This rearrangement joins TRBV7-9 to TRBJ2-7, with TRBD1 matching over 9 bases. Germline loops: CDR1 SEHNR, CDR2 FQNEAQ (reference sequence). The CDR3 contains 13 residues. The junction had 1 base not matched to a gene; V was cut back by 2 bases and J by 5 bases. CDR3 amino acids: CASSLRDRDEQYF. In nucleotides, the CDR3 is TGTGCCAGCAGCTTAAGGGACAGGGACGAGCAGTACTTC.

The J gene is TRBJ1-6, the V gene TRBV19; D remains ambiguous. The CDR3 length is 15 residues. V gave up 3 bases and J gave up 3 bases, with 9 bases separating them. Per germline, CDR1 LNHDA and CDR2 SQIVND (reference sequence). In DNA, the CDR3 is TGTGCCAGTAGTATGGGTCTAGACTATAATTCACCCCTCCACTTT. Translating it yields CASSMGLDYNSPLHF.

The chain has TRBV5-1 and TRBJ2-5; 9 nucleotides agree with TRBD1. The ends lost 2 bases at V and 2 bases at J; junction bases unmatched: 4. CDR1 and CDR2 from the germline V gene are SGHRS and YFSETQ. The CDR3 is 15 amino acids. CDR3 sequence reads: CASSFGDRDQETQYF. The CDR3 DNA sequence: TGCGCCAGCAGCTTCGGGGACAGGGATCAAGAGACCCAGTACTTC.